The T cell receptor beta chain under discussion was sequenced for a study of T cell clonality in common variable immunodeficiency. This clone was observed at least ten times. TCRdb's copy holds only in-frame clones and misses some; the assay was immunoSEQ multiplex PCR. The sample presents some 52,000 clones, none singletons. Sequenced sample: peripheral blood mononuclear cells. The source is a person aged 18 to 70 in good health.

CDR3 bases read: TGTGCCAGTACCCTGACAGGGGGCAATGAG. Protein product: CASTLTGGNE. The full CDR3 protein is CASTLTGGNEQFF. The V and J genes are TRBV19 and TRBJ2-1; TRBD1 agrees at 9 bases. The read ends 3 residues before the CDR3 terminus; that terminus is restored from the germline J gene. Germline V CDR1 and CDR2: LNHDA, SQIVND (reference sequence). CDR3 size: 13 residues. The J segment lost 6 bases and the V segment lost 7 bases, leaving 4 bases of the junction unmatched.